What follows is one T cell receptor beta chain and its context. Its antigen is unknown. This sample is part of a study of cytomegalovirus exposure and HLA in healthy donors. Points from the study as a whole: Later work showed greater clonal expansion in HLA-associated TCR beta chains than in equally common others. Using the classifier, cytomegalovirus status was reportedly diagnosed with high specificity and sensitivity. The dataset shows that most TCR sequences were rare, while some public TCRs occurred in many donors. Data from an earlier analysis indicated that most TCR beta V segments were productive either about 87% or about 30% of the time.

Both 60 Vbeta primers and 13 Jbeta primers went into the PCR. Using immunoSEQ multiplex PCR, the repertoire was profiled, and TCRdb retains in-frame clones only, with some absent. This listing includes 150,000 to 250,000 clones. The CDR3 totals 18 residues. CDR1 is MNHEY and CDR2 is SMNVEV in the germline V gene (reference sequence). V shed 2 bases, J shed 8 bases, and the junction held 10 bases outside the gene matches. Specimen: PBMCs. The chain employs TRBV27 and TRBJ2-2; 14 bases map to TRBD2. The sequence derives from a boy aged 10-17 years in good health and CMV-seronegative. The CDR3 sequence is CASSLLLTSGGAEGELFF. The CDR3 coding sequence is TGTGCCAGCAGTTTACTTCTGACTAGCGGGGGGGCAGAAGGGGAGCTGTTTTTT.